This T cell receptor (beta chain) originates from a study of blood T cell repertoires in COVID-19. Profiling relied on immunoSEQ multiplex PCR, and the TCRdb table lists in-frame clones only, not all of them. The sample shows 350,000 or so clones, about 87% of them seen only once. The receptor comes from a woman under 40 with COVID-19, enrolled during active disease. The material sequenced was peripheral blood.

As DNA, the CDR3 is TGTGCCAGCTCTCTAAGTGTGATGAACACTGAAGCTTTCTTT. This encodes CASSLSVMNTEAFF. The rearrangement joins TRBV18 to TRBJ1-1, with D hard to call. The CDR3 loop spans 14 amino acids. Trimming removed 6 bases from V and 0 bases from J, with 11 bases in between. Germline CDR1 KGHSH, CDR2 LQKENI.